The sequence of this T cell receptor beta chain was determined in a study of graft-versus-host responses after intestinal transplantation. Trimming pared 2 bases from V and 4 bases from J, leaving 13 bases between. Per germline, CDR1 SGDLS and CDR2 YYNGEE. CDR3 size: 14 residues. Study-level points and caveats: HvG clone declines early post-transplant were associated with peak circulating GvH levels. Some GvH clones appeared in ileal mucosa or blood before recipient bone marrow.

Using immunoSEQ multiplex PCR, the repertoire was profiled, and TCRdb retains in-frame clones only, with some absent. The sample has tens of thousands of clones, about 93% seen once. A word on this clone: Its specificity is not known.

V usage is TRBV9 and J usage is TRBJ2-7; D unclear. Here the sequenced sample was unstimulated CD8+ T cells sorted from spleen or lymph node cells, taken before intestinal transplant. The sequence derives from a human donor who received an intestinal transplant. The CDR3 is CASSVEPSWYEQYF. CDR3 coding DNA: TGTGCCAGCAGCGTGGAACCCTCGTGGTACGAGCAGTACTTC. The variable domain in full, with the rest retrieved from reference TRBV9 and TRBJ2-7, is DSGVTQTPKHLITATGQRVTLRCSPRSGDLSVYWYQQSLDQGLQFLIQYYNGEERAKGNILERFSAQQFPDLHSELNLSSLELGDSALYFCASSVEPSWYEQYFGPGTRLTVT.